This T cell receptor (beta chain) came from a study of cytomegalovirus exposure and HLA in healthy donors. At the level of the study: As released early, the data held about 85 million unique TCRs from HLA-typed donors.

Study-wide points: Later on, a genetic analysis was performed. It linked a missense variant in DCLRE1C with V- and J-gene trimming of TCR beta. Rarity marked most TCR sequences, yet some public TCRs occurred in many donors. Reports showed the classifier diagnosing cytomegalovirus status with high specificity and sensitivity.

This clone was found once. Its antigen remains unknown. This CDR3 comprises 13 residues. V was shortened by 0 bases and J by 5 bases, with 7 bases between the two germline ends. CDR1 SGHTA and CDR2 FQGNSA come from the germline V gene. PCR employed 60 Vbeta and 13 Jbeta primers. Sequencing was performed with immunoSEQ multiplex PCR; in TCRdb, only in-frame clones are kept and a portion is missing. The sample has 200,000 to 250,000 clones, 78% seen once. The sequence came from a male donor in good health and CMV-seronegative. The sample comprised PBMCs. The V call is TRBV7-2, the J call TRBJ2-5; D ambiguous. Here the CDR3 DNA reads TGTGCCAGCAGCTTAGCGAGTGTGGAGACCCAGTACTTC. It encodes CASSLASVETQYF.